The present T cell receptor (beta chain) was sequenced within a study of cytomegalovirus exposure and HLA in healthy donors. The primer mix had 60 Vbeta and 13 Jbeta primers. Produced via immunoSEQ multiplex PCR; TCRdb's table is partial and in-frame only. Among under 200,000 clones, 70% to 80% were seen once, and the ten largest hold 2% to 2.5%. The germline V and J ends were trimmed by 6 bases and 5 bases, with 22 bases remaining between them. In germline, CDR1 is MNHEY, CDR2 SMNVEV (reference sequence). This CDR3 has 16 amino acids. Specimen: PBMCs. The V and J genes are TRBV27 and TRBJ1-1; D possibly corresponds to TRBD1 (6 bases). The TCR comes from a man aged 60-69 years in good health and CMV-seronegative. The CDR3 spells CASRHTRWQGNTEAFF. The CDR3 coding sequence is TGTGCCAGCAGGCACACCCGGTGGCAGGGGAATACTGAAGCTTTCTTT.